This record looks at one TCR beta chain sequence and its context. The antigen is not known. The sample is drawn from a study of shared clonotypes between healthy human individuals. Overall study findings and caveats: Larger estimated richness was generally seen in naive subsets than in memory subsets.

Profiling relied on immunoSEQ multiplex PCR, and the TCRdb table lists in-frame clones only, not all of them. The repertoire holds around 1,100,000 clones, with approximately 80% as singletons. Sequencing input: memory CD4+ T cells from PBMCs. Subset meaning: CD45RA-negative fraction. The clonotype comes from a man between 18 and 35 years old in good health. Some clones in this sample may be carry-over from other donors' samples.

This chain's CDR3 is CAISEGDLYGYTF. The CDR3 DNA is TGTGCCATCAGTGAGGGGGACCTTTATGGCTACACCTTC. The chain links TRBV10-3 to TRBJ1-2; tentative D call: TRBD1 (5 bases). V was pared by 2 bases and J by 5 bases, with 9 bases between. The germline V gene encodes CDR1 ENHRY and CDR2 SYGVKD. This CDR3 contains 13 residues.